This record looks at one T cell receptor beta chain sequence and its context. Its antigen is unidentified. This sample stems from a study of OX40 agonist ivuxolimab in advanced cancers. Whole-study findings and limits: Average numbers of expanded clones were greater in CD8+ T cells than in CD4+. CD4+ and CD8+ blood T cells expanded clonally by week 6 at 0.1 to 3.0 mg/kg. Individuals who were partial responders at 0.1-3.0 mg/kg had clonal expansion that ranked among the lowest.

TCRdb's table, derived via immunoSEQ multiplex PCR, lists solely in-frame clones and lacks some. Among around 60,000 clones, approximately 91% were seen once, and the ten largest hold around a quarter. The specimen comprised CD4+ or CD8+ T cells sorted from blood, sampled in a trial of the OX40 agonist ivuxolimab. The clonotype comes from an adult with an advanced solid tumor such as melanoma, head and neck, liver or kidney cancer.

The CDR3, as DNA: TGTGCCAGCAGTTTTTCGGGACAGGGTTACTACGAGCAGTACTTC. Encoded protein: CASSFSGQGYYEQYF. The chain links TRBV27 to TRBJ2-7, with 9 bases lining up with TRBD1. With 3 bases clipped from V and 3 bases from J, the junction kept 6 bases outside the gene matches. CDR3 length: 15 residues. Looked up from germline, CDR1 is MNHEY and CDR2 is SMNVEV (reference sequence).